The following is a T cell receptor (beta chain) sequence with its context. Its antigen is unidentified. The entry originates in a study of T cell responses to AZD1222 COVID-19 vaccine. Findings and limits, study-wide: Donors, mostly white British, included more females; clonal diversity was possibly underestimated. Along spike, vaccine-associated CD4 TCRs were found throughout, with dominance at 160-218 and 743-854.

TCRdb keeps only in-frame clones here, not all; method: immunoSEQ multiplex PCR. The table has approximately 270,000 clones, 94% seen once. The CDR3 has 15 residues. Germline loops: CDR1 ENHRY, CDR2 SYGVKD. The V end was cut by 7 bases, the J end by 4 bases, with 19 bases between. This sequence originates from an adult who received the AZD1222 COVID-19 vaccine. The chain has TRBV10-3 and TRBJ1-1; D might be TRBD1 (6 bases). The sample consisted of peripheral blood, taken 28 days after the second AZD1222 dose. This CDR3 reads CAINGHGIGGTEAFF. CDR3 bases: TGTGCCATCAACGGACATGGTATAGGGGGCACTGAAGCTTTCTTT.